The 32 T cell receptor beta chains listed next were all sequenced from one sample in a study of cytomegalovirus exposure and HLA in healthy donors. The PCR had 60 Vbeta and 13 Jbeta primers. Only in-frame clones appear in the TCRdb table, and some are missing; sequencing was by immunoSEQ multiplex PCR. This sample has around 170,000 clones, with over 80% found just once. The sample was PBMCs. The receptors originated from a girl aged 10 to 17 in good health and CMV-seropositive.

The chain employs TRBV11-2 and TRBJ1-5; no firm D call. The CDR3 runs 16 residues. V was cut by 0 bases and J by 5 bases, with 14 bases left in between. The germline CDR1 and CDR2 sequences are SGHAT and FQNNGV. CDR3: CASSLDAGAGDQPQHF. CDR3 in DNA: TGTGCCAGCAGCTTAGATGCGGGCGCGGGAGATCAGCCCCAGCATTTT.

The V gene is TRBV25-1, the J gene TRBJ1-6, with 7 bases fitting TRBD1. Germline values: CDR1 MGHDK, CDR2 SYGVNS. The V segment lost 3 bases and the J segment 6 bases; nucleotides outside the gene matches: 11. This CDR3 region has 17 residues. CDR3: CASSDQEGADFNSPLHF. DNA of the CDR3: TGTGCCAGCAGTGATCAGGAGGGGGCGGACTTTAATTCACCCCTCCACTTT.

Worth noting for this clone: This sample includes further DNA sequences coding for the same CDR3. The CDR3 coding sequence is TGTGCCAGCAGCCGAGACACGACCTCCTACGAGCAGTACTTC. This sequence encodes CASSRDTTSYEQYF. The genes are TRBV6-5 and TRBJ2-7; D unresolved. The CDR3 has 14 residues. Germline values: CDR1 MNHEY, CDR2 SVGAGI. The ends were cut back, 6 bases at V and 0 bases at J, with 12 bases in the middle.

The chain couples TRBV27 to TRBJ1-5, with a tentative D call TRBD1 (6 bases). The V end lost 2 bases, the J end lost 5 bases, and 10 bases lay between the germline ends. CDR3 length: 14 amino acids. Per the germline V gene, CDR1 is MNHEY and CDR2 is SMNVEV (reference sequence). The chain's CDR3 is CASSLAAGDQPQHF. CDR3 coding DNA: TGTGCCAGCAGTTTAGCGGCAGGGGATCAGCCCCAGCATTTT.

The V call is TRBV6-4, the J call TRBJ1-1, with TRBD1 as a possible D gene (6 bases). CDR3 length equals 22 residues. Trimming took off 2 bases at V and 0 bases at J, with 31 bases between the two ends. Germline-derived CDR1 and CDR2 are MRHNA and SNTAGT. The chain's CDR3 is CASSDPELFSSRGWGMNTEAFF. The CDR3 coding sequence is TGTGCCAGCAGTGACCCTGAGCTTTTCAGCTCCAGGGGATGGGGGATGAACACTGAAGCTTTCTTT.

V and J are TRBV10-2 and TRBJ2-1, with TRBD2 identical over 12 bases. Germline-derived CDR1 and CDR2 are WSHSY and SAAADI. The V and J ends lost 2 bases and 4 bases, in that order; junction bases with no gene match: 3. The CDR3 is 16 amino acids. The CDR3 DNA reads TGCGCCAGCAGTGAGCAACTAGCGGGAGGTTACAATGAGCAGTTCTTC. Protein: CASSEQLAGGYNEQFF.

V usage is TRBV10-3 and J usage is TRBJ2-7, with D maybe TRBD2 (6 bases). The length of the CDR3 is 14 residues. V lost 6 bases, J lost 0 bases, and 12 bases lay in between. Germline V gene lookup returns CDR1 ENHRY and CDR2 SYGVKD. CDR3 in DNA: TGTGCCATCAGCTCTAGCGTCCTCTCCTACGAGCAGTACTTC. Its protein is CAISSSVLSYEQYF.

The chain joins TRBV4-2 to TRBJ1-5; the D is unclear. The CDR3 runs to 16 residues. Deletions cut 1 base from V and 7 bases from J, with 17 bases between. Germline loops: CDR1 LGHNA, CDR2 YNFKEQ. In DNA, the CDR3 is TGTGCCAGCAGCCAAGTCGTTGGTCAGGAAAAACAGCCCCAGCATTTT. Residues: CASSQVVGQEKQPQHF.

This sequence joins TRBV7-2 and TRBJ1-2, with 7 bases fitting TRBD1. The J segment lost 7 bases and the V segment lost 5 bases, leaving 13 bases of the junction unmatched. Germline V lookup: CDR1 SGHTA, CDR2 FQGNSA. This CDR3 has 15 residues. Here the CDR3 DNA reads TGTGCCAGCAGCCCCCGGACAGGAGGGTTGCTTGGCTACACCTTC. Translated: CASSPRTGGLLGYTF.

Points on this clone: A read error may account for a junction end that differs from germline. In DNA form, the CDR3 reads TGTGCCAGCAAGATCACAGGGTTAGATGCGCAGTATTTT. This encodes CASKITGLDAQYF. V usage is TRBV6-1 and J usage is TRBJ2-3; D is perhaps TRBD1 (6 bases). CDR1 is MNHNS and CDR2 is SASEGT in the germline V gene. The CDR3 runs to 13 residues.

The gene calls are TRBV2 and TRBJ2-1, with D tentatively TRBD2 (5 bases). Between the trimmed V and J ends, which lost 6 bases and 7 bases, there was a span of 13 bases. CDR1 and CDR2 (germline): SNHLY, FYNNEI. This CDR3 region has 13 residues. CDR3 DNA sequence: TGTGCCAGCAGGTTGGGAGTGAGTAATGAGCAGTTCTTC. Translated: CASRLGVSNEQFF. Variable domain in full (rest from reference TRBV2 and TRBJ2-1): EPEVTQTPSHQVTQMGQEVILRCVPISNHLYFYWYRQILGQKVEFLVSFYNNEISEKSEIFDDQFSVERPDGSNFTLKIRSTKLEDSAMYFCASRLGVSNEQFFGPGTRLTVL.

This clone was found once. This rearrangement joins TRBV29-1 to TRBJ2-7, with TRBD1 matching over 9 bases. The germline gives CDR1 SQVTM, CDR2 ANQGSEA. The CDR3 has 15 residues. V was pared by 6 bases and J by 6 bases, with 15 bases of the junction left unmatched. Here the CDR3 reads CSVQNQDRGFGEQYF. Here the CDR3 DNA reads TGCAGCGTCCAAAACCAGGACAGGGGCTTTGGCGAGCAGTACTTC.

This chain connects TRBV9 to TRBJ2-2, with D unresolved. The CDR3 totals 13 residues. V was cut by 6 bases and J by 1 base, with 7 bases left in between. CDR1 and CDR2 (germline): SGDLS, YYNGEE. The CDR3 DNA is TGTGCCAGCACCCCGGGGAACACCGGGGAGCTGTTTTTT. Translated: CASTPGNTGELFF.

This clone was detected once. The CDR3 DNA reads as TGTGCCAGCAGCCAAACCAGGGGAAACCAGCCCCAGCATTTT. Amino acid sequence: CASSQTRGNQPQHF. The chain is built from TRBV4-2 and TRBJ1-5, with D tentatively TRBD1 (6 bases). Trimming removed 2 bases from V and 7 bases from J, with 12 bases in between. The CDR3 is made up of 14 amino acids. Germline loops: CDR1 LGHNA, CDR2 YNFKEQ.

V usage is TRBV27 and J usage is TRBJ2-1; TRBD2 matches at 11 bases. V was pared by 6 bases and J by 2 bases, with 6 bases of the junction left unmatched. The CDR3 is 16 amino acids. Germline CDR1 reads MNHEY; CDR2 reads SMNVEV (reference sequence). The CDR3 coding sequence is TGTGCCAGCAGCTCTAGCGGGAGGCCACCCTACAATGAGCAGTTCTTC. Protein: CASSSSGRPPYNEQFF.

The chain has TRBV5-1 and TRBJ2-7; TRBD1 agrees at 9 bases. Germline V gene data show CDR1 as SGHRS and CDR2 as YFSETQ. Trimming took 0 bases from V and 3 from J; bases not matched to a gene: 4. This CDR3 is built from 15 residues. CDR3 sequence reads: CASSLGDRGFYEQYF. CDR3 nucleotides: TGCGCCAGCAGCTTGGGTGACAGGGGGTTCTACGAGCAGTACTTC.

The chain has TRBV4-1 and TRBJ1-5; a possible D gene is TRBD1 (5 bases). This CDR3 has 15 amino acids. Germline-derived CDR1 and CDR2 are MGHRA and YSYEKL. V lost 0 bases, J lost 9 bases, and 15 bases lay in between. In DNA form, the CDR3 reads TGCGCCAGCAGCCAAGATGGGGCGGAGCAGCGGCCCCAGCATTTT. It specifies CASSQDGAEQRPQHF.

The chain has TRBV6-5 and TRBJ1-6; D is uncertain. V was trimmed by 2 bases and J by 2 bases, leaving 10 bases between them. Germline V CDR1 and CDR2: MNHEY, SVGAGI. This CDR3 contains 16 residues. As DNA, the CDR3 is TGTGCCAGCAGTTACGTACGGGGTGCCTATAATTCACCCCTCCACTTT. This encodes CASSYVRGAYNSPLHF.

The table lists this clone with a count of one. The chain couples TRBV5-1 to TRBJ2-7; D is undetermined. This CDR3 is 13 amino acids long. The V gene's germline CDR1 is SGHRS and CDR2 YFSETQ. The germline V and J ends were trimmed by 5 bases and 3 bases, with 12 bases remaining between them. The CDR3, as DNA: TGCGCCAGCAGAAAAGACACGAACTACGAGCAGTACTTC. This translates into CASRKDTNYEQYF.

The rearrangement uses TRBV21-1 and TRBJ1-2; the table's D call of TRBD1 was not tested on the DNA. TRBV21-1 constitutes a pseudogene. CDR3 length: 14 residues. This CDR3 is CASSKRPRGYGYTF. The DNA for the CDR3 is TGTGCCAGCAGCAAACGGCCAAGGGGGTATGGCTACACCTTC.

The chain's CDR3 is CASAGDYGYTF. The CDR3 DNA follows: TGTGCCAGTGCGGGGGATTATGGCTACACCTTC. The V gene is TRBV6-1, the J gene TRBJ1-2; D may be TRBD1 (5 bases). Germline lookup yields CDR1 MNHNS and CDR2 SASEGT. This CDR3 has 11 amino acids. The V and J ends lost 9 bases and 5 bases respectively, with 10 bases between them.

The gene calls are TRBV11-2 and TRBJ2-2; perhaps TRBD2 as D (7 bases). Germline V CDR1 and CDR2: SGHAT, FQNNGV. The V and J ends lost 7 bases and 0 bases respectively, with 21 bases between them. The CDR3 totals 18 residues. The CDR3 coding sequence is TGTGCCAGCATCCTACAGGGAGGAGCGGGACCGAACACCGGGGAGCTGTTTTTT. Protein: CASILQGGAGPNTGELFF.

The V and J genes are TRBV2 and TRBJ1-5; a possible D gene is TRBD1 (5 bases). Germline CDR1 SNHLY, CDR2 FYNNEI. V was cut by 7 bases and J by 0 bases, with 16 bases left in between. The CDR3 spans 16 residues. The CDR3, as DNA: TGTGCCAGCAACCAGGCAGGGCCCTATAGCAATCAGCCCCAGCATTTT. This codes for CASNQAGPYSNQPQHF.

The rearrangement links TRBV2 to TRBJ1-2; TRBD1 agrees at 8 bases. This CDR3 has 15 residues. V lost 8 bases to trimming and J lost 1 base; unmatched junction nucleotides: 9. From germline, CDR1 is SNHLY and CDR2 FYNNEI. The CDR3 coding sequence is TGTGCCAGCCGGGCGACAGGGGCCCTTAACTATGGCTACACCTTC. This sequence encodes CASRATGALNYGYTF.

The rearrangement uses TRBV7-9 and TRBJ1-1; TRBD1 might be the D (6 bases). Per the germline V gene, CDR1 is SEHNR and CDR2 is FQNEAQ (reference sequence). The CDR3 is made up of 15 amino acids. The V end lost 5 bases, the J end lost 1 base, and 14 bases lay between the germline ends. The CDR3 sequence: CASSAPGHTNTEAFF. CDR3 DNA: TGTGCCAGCAGCGCTCCGGGACATACGAACACTGAAGCTTTCTTT.

This clone was counted only a few times. This chain links TRBV2 with TRBJ1-5; weak D call: TRBD1 (5 bases). The CDR3 is 15 amino acids. V lost 6 bases and J 2 bases, leaving 14 bases between the germline ends. Germline V gene lookup returns CDR1 SNHLY and CDR2 FYNNEI. The CDR3 spells CASRAEGTRNQPQHF. The CDR3 bases are TGTGCCAGCAGGGCGGAGGGGACGCGCAATCAGCCCCAGCATTTT. Drawing the rest from reference TRBV2 and TRBJ1-5, the complete variable domain is EPEVTQTPSHQVTQMGQEVILRCVPISNHLYFYWYRQILGQKVEFLVSFYNNEISEKSEIFDDQFSVERPDGSNFTLKIRSTKLEDSAMYFCASRAEGTRNQPQHFGDGTRLSIL.

The chain recombines TRBV7-3 with TRBJ2-7, with unresolved D. This CDR3 has 13 residues. The V gene's germline CDR1 is SGHTA and CDR2 FQGTGA. Trimming left V 6 bases short and J 2 bases short, with 11 bases between. DNA of the CDR3: TGTGCCAGCAGGTGGTCCGAGGCCTACGAGCAGTACTTC. Translation: CASRWSEAYEQYF.

This clone was counted once. The V and J genes are TRBV30 and TRBJ2-2; a possible D gene is TRBD2 (6 bases). This CDR3 comprises 12 residues. V lost 7 bases and J lost 6, with 12 bases in between. The germline V gene has CDR1 GTSNPN and CDR2 SVGIG (reference sequence). CDR3 sequence: CAFSEGPGELFF. The CDR3 nucleotides read TGTGCCTTCTCGGAGGGGCCCGGGGAGCTGTTTTTT. The full variable domain, completed using reference TRBV30 and TRBJ2-2, is SQTIHQWPATLVQPVGSPLSLECTVEGTSNPNLYWYRQAAGRGLQLLFYSVGIGQISSEVPQNLSASRPQDRQFILSSKKLLLSDSGFYLCAFSEGPGELFFGEGSRLTVL.

Only a few counts were recorded for this clone. V and J are TRBV4-1 and TRBJ2-3; D might be TRBD2 (6 bases). CDR3 length: 16 amino acids. Germline V lookup: CDR1 MGHRA, CDR2 YSYEKL. The V end was cut by 2 bases, the J end by 6 bases, with 18 bases between. This CDR3 is CASSQYWGGAGDTQYF. DNA of the CDR3: TGCGCCAGCAGCCAATATTGGGGAGGCGCGGGGGATACGCAGTATTTT.

This clone was seen once. The rearrangement joins TRBV9 to TRBJ1-2; the match to TRBD1 covers 12 bases. The CDR3 contains 16 residues. Unmatched junction bases numbered 9, after V lost 4 bases and J lost 5 bases. Looked up from germline, CDR1 is SGDLS and CDR2 is YYNGEE. The CDR3 is CASSTTGTGGEYGYTF. In nucleotides, the CDR3 is TGTGCCAGCAGCACTACCGGGACAGGGGGCGAGTATGGCTACACCTTC.

This clone was picked up a small number of times. The genes are TRBV7-2 and TRBJ1-3; the D is unclear. Between the trimmed V and J ends, which lost 1 base and 0 bases, there was a span of 7 bases. Germline values: CDR1 SGHTA, CDR2 FQGNSA. The CDR3 runs 15 residues. This CDR3 is CASSLDIFSGNTIYF. The CDR3 DNA reads TGTGCCAGCAGCTTAGATATCTTCTCTGGAAACACCATATATTTT.

This clone turned up a few times. The rearrangement links TRBV19 to TRBJ1-5; 8 positions agree with TRBD1. The germline CDR1 and CDR2 sequences are LNHDA and SQIVND (reference sequence). CDR3 length: 16 residues. V dropped 2 bases and J dropped 6; count of bases not matched to a gene: 9. The CDR3 protein is CASSISRQGARQPQHF. CDR3 bases: TGTGCCAGTAGTATAAGTCGGCAGGGGGCCCGTCAGCCCCAGCATTTT. The full variable domain, rest sourced from reference TRBV19 and TRBJ1-5, is DGGITQSPKYLFRKEGQNVTLSCEQNLNHDAMYWYRQDPGQGLRLIYYSQIVNDFQKGDIAEGYSVSREKKESFPLTVTSAQKNPTAFYLCASSISRQGARQPQHFGDGTRLSIL.